The TCR beta chain under discussion was sequenced for a study of metastatic and nonmetastatic thyroid tumors (dated by TCRdb to between 2020 and 2021). Describing the broader study: For patients with malignant and with benign thyroid disease, the researchers compared repertoires between peripheral blood samples and tumor or nodule tissue samples. The paper as a whole reports these results and caveats: In both blood and tumor samples, malignant tumors were reported to have significantly higher TCR beta diversity than benign nodules.

The V and J ends are trimmed by 3 bases and 7 bases, leaving 9 bases between them. The CDR3 runs 12 amino acids, cysteine and phenylalanine included. Only the CDR3 DNA stays, 36 bases, in frame from base 1. The germline V gene yields SQVTM for CDR1 and ANQGSEA for CDR2. Library prep was done by PCR. Reads for this sample came from an Illumina HiSeq 4000. High-throughput sequencing was used to profile the TCR beta-chain CDR3 region of each patient. The authors' pipeline ran thus. A classifier to discriminate distant-metastatic papillary thyroid cancer patients was built from CDR3 differences across clinicopathological groups. The Shannon index was used to assess repertoire diversity, and the Morisita-Horn index was used to assess tumor-blood repertoire similarity. The public reads were reanalyzed by TCRdb: fastp trimming at Q25, MiXCR alignment, in-frame beta chains only. These V and J calls rely on TCRdb rather than the paper's analysis. This sample gives roughly 48,000 clones in total; roughly a fifth of them show up just once. The top ten clones comprise 3.8% of the sample.

In this sample, this clone turned up many times. Its antigen specificity is not known. Base qualities are not provided; no much larger clone lies one nucleotide away. None of the patients had been given any treatment before thyroid surgery. Using T-cell receptor beta sequencing, the researchers looked back retrospectively at clinical samples from patients, gathered between about 2012 and 2018. The sequence derives from a male donor with papillary thyroid cancer or a benign thyroid nodule (not recorded which). Some clones in this sample may be carry-over from other donors' samples. The rearrangement combines TRBV29-1 with TRBJ2-2; the D gene assignment is perhaps TRBD1 or TRBD2, with each matching 5 bases. Material: blood. The DNA sequence is given as TGCAGCGTTGAGGGGACGAACGGGGAGCTGTTTTTT. The resulting protein is CSVEGTNGELFF.